This T cell receptor beta chain was recovered during a study of T cells in Graves' hyperthyroidism and ophthalmopathy. Study at large: Sampling of peripheral blood happened at initial diagnosis, prior to any treatment.

This clonotype was counted ten times or more. The CDR3 regions of TCR beta were amplified from RNA transcripts. First-round RT-PCR of the TCR CDR3 relied on the HTBI primer set. TCRdb fed the multiplex PCR reads into MiXCR, producing one record per CDR3 protein. This sample has roughly 510,000 distinct CDR3 sequences, with under 25% found just once. Trimming stripped 8 bases from V and 2 bases from J, with 15 bases between. CDR1 and CDR2 from the germline V gene are MNHNS and SASEGT. The CDR3 spans 14 residues. With a duration under 2 months, the hyperthyroidism was newly diagnosed in patients aged 18 to 65. This sample holds PBMCs from 10 ml fresh peripheral blood.

The sample was blood. The source is a man between 18 and 35 years old with Graves' hyperthyroidism. The V gene is TRBV6-1, the J gene TRBJ2-5; D tentatively fits TRBD1 or TRBD2 (6 bases each). CDR3 protein: CASGSGGGQETQYF. CDR3 sequence (DNA): TGTGCCAGCGGGAGTGGAGGGGGGCAAGAGACCCAGTACTTC.